This is a list of T cell receptor beta chains from one sample in a study of blood T cell repertoires in COVID-19. Measured with immunoSEQ multiplex PCR; TCRdb has only the in-frame clones, and not every one. The table includes approximately 90,000 clones, approximately 86% detected once. Sequencing was performed on peripheral blood. The receptors were sampled from a woman older than 75 with acute or convalescent COVID-19. Both conserved end residues are part of each CDR3. The D gene is left open where the match is weak. A row's size may be missing; if present it is once, few, many or a size class.

V	D	size	J	CDR3	DNA
TRBV19	.	once	TRBJ1-1	CASNIAPARGNTEAFF	TGTGCCAGTAACATAGCCCCGGCCAGGGGAAACACTGAAGCTTTCTTT
TRBV5-5	TRBD2	.	TRBJ2-7	CASSGRDYSYEQYF	TGTGCCAGCAGCGGCCGGGACTATTCCTACGAGCAGTACTTC
TRBV19	TRBD1	.	TRBJ2-7	CASSVDRSYEQYF	TGTGCCAGTAGTGTGGACAGGTCCTACGAGCAGTACTTC
TRBV5-1	.	.	TRBJ1-4	CASSRGGENEKLFF	TGCGCCAGCAGCCGGGGGGGTGAGAATGAAAAACTGTTTTTT
TRBV3-1/TRBV3-2	TRBD2	.	TRBJ2-7	CASSQAAGGPEQYF	TGTGCCAGCAGCCAAGCAGCGGGGGGGCCCGAGCAGTACTTC
TRBV19	.	.	TRBJ2-1	CATHTGAAANEQFF	TGTGCCACCCACACGGGTGCGGCCGCTAATGAGCAGTTCTTC
TRBV24-1	.	.	TRBJ1-3	CATSELGGNTIYF	TGTGCCACCAGTGAACTGGGCGGAAACACCATATATTTT
TRBV7-9	TRBD1	.	TRBJ1-2	CASSFFSTGTYGYTF	TGTGCCAGCAGCTTTTTCTCGACAGGGACGTACGGCTACACCTTC
TRBV11-2	.	.	TRBJ2-1	CASSHAVWRNNEQFF	TGTGCCAGCAGTCACGCCGTCTGGAGAAACAATGAGCAGTTCTTC
TRBV19	TRBD1	.	TRBJ2-7	CASMGQTYEQYF	TGTGCCAGTATGGGACAGACCTACGAGCAGTACTTC